What follows is one T cell receptor (beta chain) and its context. This CDR3 region has 16 residues. The germline CDR1 and CDR2 sequences are KGHSH and LQKENI. V lost 6 bases to trimming and J lost 4 bases; unmatched junction nucleotides: 8. This sample was taken from a study of cytomegalovirus exposure and HLA in healthy donors. The PCR made use of 60 Vbeta and 13 Jbeta primers. Assay used: immunoSEQ multiplex PCR; TCRdb lists only in-frame clones, some missing. This sample yields more than 110,000 clones, of which approximately 77% are seen a single time; under 5.5% belongs to the top ten. The sequence was collected from a woman in her forties or fifties in good health and CMV-seronegative. This chain joins TRBV18 and TRBJ1-5; 11 bases fit TRBD1. Sequences were obtained from PBMCs. CDR3 in DNA: TGTGCCAGCTCGCCTGGACAGGGGGCCGGTAATCAGCCCCAGCATTTT. Amino acids: CASSPGQGAGNQPQHF.